This TCR beta chain was sequenced for a study of T cell responses to AZD1222 COVID-19 vaccine. V lost 1 base and J lost 4, with 11 bases in between. The germline V gene encodes CDR1 SGHVS and CDR2 FQNEAQ. This CDR3 region has 15 residues. Measured with immunoSEQ multiplex PCR; TCRdb has only the in-frame clones, and not every one. This sample has approximately 120,000 clones, with about 88% found just once. The clonotype originates from an adult in good health. The specimen comprised peripheral blood, sampled on day 0 of AZD1222 vaccination. This chain connects TRBV7-8 to TRBJ1-5; D is unclear. The CDR3 sequence: CASSLEVLVNQPQHF. The CDR3 region has the DNA TGTGCCAGCAGCTTAGAGGTCCTAGTAAATCAGCCCCAGCATTTT.